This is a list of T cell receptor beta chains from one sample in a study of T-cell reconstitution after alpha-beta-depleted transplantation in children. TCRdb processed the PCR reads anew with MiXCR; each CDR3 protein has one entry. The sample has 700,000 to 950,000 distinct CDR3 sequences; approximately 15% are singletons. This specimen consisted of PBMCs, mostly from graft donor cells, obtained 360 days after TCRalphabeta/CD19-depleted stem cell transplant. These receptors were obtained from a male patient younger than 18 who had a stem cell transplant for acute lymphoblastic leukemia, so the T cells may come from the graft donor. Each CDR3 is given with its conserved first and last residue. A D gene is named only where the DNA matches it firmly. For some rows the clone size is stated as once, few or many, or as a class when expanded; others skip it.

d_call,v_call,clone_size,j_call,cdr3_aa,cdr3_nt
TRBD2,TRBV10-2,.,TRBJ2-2,CASSEGIGTSGRRSTGELFF,TGCGCCAGCAGTGAGGGAATTGGGACTAGCGGGAGGAGGAGCACCGGGGAGCTGTTTTTT
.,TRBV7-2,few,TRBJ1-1,CASSLNGAFDTEAFF,TGTGCCAGCAGCTTAAATGGCGCATTTGACACTGAAGCTTTCTTT
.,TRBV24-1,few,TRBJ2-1,CATREGGGNEQFF,TGTGCCACCAGAGAGGGGGGGGGCAATGAGCAGTTCTTC
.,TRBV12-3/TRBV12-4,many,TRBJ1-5,CASSHPGNQPQHF,TGTGCCAGCAGTCATCCAGGGAATCAGCCCCAGCATTTT
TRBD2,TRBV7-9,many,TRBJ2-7,CASSSKTSDYEQYF,TGTGCCAGCAGCTCCAAGACTAGCGACTACGAGCAGTACTTC
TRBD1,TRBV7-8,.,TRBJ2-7,CASSPKRTGVYEQYF,TGTGCCAGCAGCCCTAAAAGGACAGGGGTCTACGAGCAGTACTTC
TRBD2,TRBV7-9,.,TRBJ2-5,CASSLRNGGETQYF,TGTGCCAGCAGCTTAAGGAACGGGGGGGAGACCCAGTACTTC
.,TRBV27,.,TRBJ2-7,CASSSLQGPFYEQYF,TGTGCCAGCAGTTCCCTACAGGGACCCTTCTACGAGCAGTACTTC
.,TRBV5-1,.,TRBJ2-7,CASSLRRSGYEQYF,TGCGCCAGCAGCTTGCGGCGGTCCGGCTACGAGCAGTACTTC
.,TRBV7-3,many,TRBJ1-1,CASSLTSDGNTEAFF,TGTGCCAGCAGCTTAACTTCGGACGGCAACACTGAAGCTTTCTTT
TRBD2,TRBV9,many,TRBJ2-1,CASSAPGGIEQFF,TGTGCCAGCAGCGCCCCGGGGGGGATTGAGCAGTTCTTC
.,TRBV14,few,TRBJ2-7,CASSQQGGYEQYF,TGTGCCAGCAGCCAACAAGGGGGCTACGAGCAGTACTTC
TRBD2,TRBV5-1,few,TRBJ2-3,CASGLAARTDTQYF,TGCGCCAGCGGACTAGCGGCGCGCACAGATACGCAGTATTTT
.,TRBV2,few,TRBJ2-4,CASSEAGARAKNIQYF,TGTGCCAGCAGTGAAGCGGGGGCTCGGGCCAAAAACATTCAGTACTTC
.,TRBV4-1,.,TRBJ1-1,CASSQVGGRRTEAFF,TGCGCCAGCAGCCAAGTGGGGGGGCGCCGGACTGAAGCTTTCTTT
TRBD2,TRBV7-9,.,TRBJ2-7,CASRSTSGGPYEQYF,TGTGCCAGCAGGTCAACTAGCGGGGGACCCTACGAGCAGTACTTC
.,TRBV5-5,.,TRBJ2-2,CASSSVQSTGELFF,TGTGCCAGCAGCTCAGTACAGTCTACCGGGGAGCTGTTTTTT
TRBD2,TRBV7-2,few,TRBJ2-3,CASSFRRAGGPADTQYF,TGTGCCAGCAGCTTCCGGCGGGCGGGAGGGCCGGCGGATACGCAGTATTTT
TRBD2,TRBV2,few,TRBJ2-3,CASKWPSGRAGDTQYF,TGTGCCAGCAAATGGCCTAGCGGGAGGGCAGGAGATACGCAGTATTTT
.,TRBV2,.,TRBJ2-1,CASSHTLAATSRNEQFF,TGTGCCAGCAGTCACACCTTAGCGGCTACCTCTCGGAATGAGCAGTTCTTC
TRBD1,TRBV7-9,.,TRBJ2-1,CASSSRDRDYNEQFF,TGTGCCAGCAGCTCCCGGGACAGGGACTACAATGAGCAGTTCTTC
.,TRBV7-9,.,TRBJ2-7,CASTSRGPYEQYF,TGTGCCAGCACCTCTCGGGGGCCCTACGAGCAGTACTTC
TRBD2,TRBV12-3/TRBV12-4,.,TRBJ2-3,CASSRRLAGDRTDTQYF,TGTGCCAGCAGCAGACGACTAGCGGGAGATAGGACAGATACGCAGTATTTT
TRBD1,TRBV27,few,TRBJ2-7,CASSWTGVDEQYF,TGTGCCAGCAGTTGGACAGGGGTTGACGAGCAGTACTTC
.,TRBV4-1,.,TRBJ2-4,CASSHGRDIQYF,TGCGCCAGCAGCCACGGACGTGACATTCAGTACTTC
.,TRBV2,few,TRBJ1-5,CASSEGKGDLYQPQHF,TGTGCCAGCAGTGAAGGGAAGGGAGATCTATATCAGCCCCAGCATTTT
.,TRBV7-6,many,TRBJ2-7,CASSLTGGLYEQYF,TGTGCCAGCAGCTTAACCGGGGGGCTCTACGAGCAGTACTTC